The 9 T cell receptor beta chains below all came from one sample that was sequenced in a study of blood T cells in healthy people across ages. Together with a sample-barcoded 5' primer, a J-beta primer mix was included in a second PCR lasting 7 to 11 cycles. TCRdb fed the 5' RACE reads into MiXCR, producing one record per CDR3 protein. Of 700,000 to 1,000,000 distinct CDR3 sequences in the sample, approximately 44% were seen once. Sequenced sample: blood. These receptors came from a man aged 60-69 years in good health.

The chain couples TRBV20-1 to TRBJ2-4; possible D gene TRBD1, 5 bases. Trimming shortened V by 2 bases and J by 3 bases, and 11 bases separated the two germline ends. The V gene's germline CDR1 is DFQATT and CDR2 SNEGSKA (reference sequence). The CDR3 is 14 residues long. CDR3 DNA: TGCAGTGCTAGAACAGGAAAGGTCAAAAACATTCAGTACTTC. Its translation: CSARTGKVKNIQYF.

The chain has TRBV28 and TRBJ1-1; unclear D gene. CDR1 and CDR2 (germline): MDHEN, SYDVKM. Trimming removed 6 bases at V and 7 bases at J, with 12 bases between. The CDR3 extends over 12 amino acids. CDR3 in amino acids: CASSPLGSEAFF. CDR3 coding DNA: TGTGCCAGCAGCCCCCTAGGCAGTGAAGCTTTCTTT.

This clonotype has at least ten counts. This CDR3 reads CSARTARGAPYEQYF. The CDR3 DNA reads TGCAGTGCTAGGACCGCGCGGGGGGCCCCCTACGAGCAGTACTTC. The rearrangement joins TRBV20-1 to TRBJ2-7; the match to TRBD2 covers 8 bases. This CDR3 is 15 amino acids long. V shed 3 bases and J 2 bases; nucleotides not matched to a gene: 9. Germline CDR1 is DFQATT and CDR2 is SNEGSKA (reference sequence).

CDR3 region: CASSHFLAVGGADTQYF. Here the CDR3 DNA reads TGCGCCAGCAGCCACTTCTTAGCGGTGGGTGGCGCAGATACGCAGTATTTT. J is TRBJ2-3 and V is TRBV4-1; D might be TRBD2 (6 bases). The germline V gene has CDR1 MGHRA and CDR2 YSYEKL. V shed 3 bases and J shed 4 bases, with 20 bases lying between them. There are 17 residues in the CDR3.

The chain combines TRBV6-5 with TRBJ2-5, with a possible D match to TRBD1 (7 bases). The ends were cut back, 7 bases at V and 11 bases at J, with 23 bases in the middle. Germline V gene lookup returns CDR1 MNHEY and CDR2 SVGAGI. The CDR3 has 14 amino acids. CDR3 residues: CASTSPTGLREQYF. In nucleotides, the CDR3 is TGTGCCAGCACCTCTCCGACAGGGCTACGGGAGCAGTACTTC.

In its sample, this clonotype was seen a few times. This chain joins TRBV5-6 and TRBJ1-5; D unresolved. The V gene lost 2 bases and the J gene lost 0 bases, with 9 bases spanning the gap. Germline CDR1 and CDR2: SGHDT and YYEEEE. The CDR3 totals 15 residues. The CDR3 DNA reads TGTGCCAGCAGCTTCGGTCAGAATAGCAATCAGCCCCAGCATTTT. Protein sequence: CASSFGQNSNQPQHF.

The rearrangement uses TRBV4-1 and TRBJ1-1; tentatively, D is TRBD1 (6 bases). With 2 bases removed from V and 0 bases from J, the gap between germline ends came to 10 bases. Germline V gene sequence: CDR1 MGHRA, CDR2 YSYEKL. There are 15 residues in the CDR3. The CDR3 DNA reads TGCGCCAGCAGCCAATGGACAGCCATGAACACTGAAGCTTTCTTT. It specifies CASSQWTAMNTEAFF.

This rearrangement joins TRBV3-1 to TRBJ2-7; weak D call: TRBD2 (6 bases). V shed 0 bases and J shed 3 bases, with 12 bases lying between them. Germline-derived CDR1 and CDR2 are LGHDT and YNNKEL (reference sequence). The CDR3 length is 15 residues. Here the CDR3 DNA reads TGTGCCAGCAGCCAAGAGGCGGGGCTCAGCTACGAGCAGTACTTC. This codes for CASSQEAGLSYEQYF.

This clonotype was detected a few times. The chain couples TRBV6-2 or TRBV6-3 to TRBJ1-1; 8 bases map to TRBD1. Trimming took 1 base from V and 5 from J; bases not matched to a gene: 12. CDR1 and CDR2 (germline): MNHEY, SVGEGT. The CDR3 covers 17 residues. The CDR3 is CASSYFTGGSSLTEAFF. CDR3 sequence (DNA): TGTGCCAGCAGTTACTTTACAGGGGGTTCCTCATTGACTGAAGCTTTCTTT.